A single sample gave rise to the 13 T cell receptor beta chains below, sequenced in a study of blood T cell repertoires in COVID-19 (TCRdb year 2020). The method behind the library was the immunoSEQ multiplex PCR assay. In TCRdb, the immuneACCESS table is reduced to in-frame sequences with V and J assigned. These tables do not hold every clone; where another copy was compared, an unresolved V gene accounts for under half, and the others remain unexplained. The sample yields about 130,000 clones; about four fifths were counted once. The top ten clones comprise 3% to 3.5% of the sample. The sequenced sample consisted of peripheral blood. The receptor set was obtained from a woman aged 80 or over with acute or convalescent COVID-19.

The V gene is TRBV14, the J gene TRBJ2-2, with D perhaps matching TRBD2 (6 bases). In germline, CDR1 is SGHDN, CDR2 FVKESK. The CDR3 extends over 14 amino acids. V shed 6 bases and J shed 2 bases, with 10 bases lying between them. Here the CDR3 DNA reads TGTGCCAGCAGTTCGGGACTTAACACCGGGGAGCTGTTTTTT. It specifies CASSSGLNTGELFF.

The rearrangement joins TRBV5-4 to TRBJ2-3; 10 bases map to TRBD2. CDR1 is SGHNT, CDR2 YYREEE, per germline (reference sequence). J gave up 0 bases and V 5 bases, and 3 bases lay outside the gene matches. The CDR3 covers 15 residues. As DNA, the CDR3 is TGTGCCAGCAGGCATAGCGGGGGGAGCACAGATACGCAGTATTTT. It specifies CASRHSGGSTDTQYF.

V is TRBV3-1 (or the pseudogene TRBV3-2) and J is TRBJ2-3; 9 bases agree with TRBD2. CDR3 length: 16 residues. J lost 2 bases, V lost 2 bases, and 5 bases had no gene match. Germline lookup yields CDR1 LGHDT and CDR2 YNNKEL (reference sequence). CDR3 DNA: TGTGCCAGCAGCCAAAACGGCGGGGGGGTCACAGATACGCAGTATTTT. It is translated as CASSQNGGGVTDTQYF.

The gene calls are TRBV4-2 and TRBJ1-4, with 7 positions matching TRBD1. This CDR3 contains 15 residues. The germline gives CDR1 LGHNA, CDR2 YNFKEQ. V lost 3 bases and J lost 7; bases outside the gene matches: 8. The CDR3 region is CASSQPQGMGEKLFF. The CDR3, as DNA: TGTGCCAGCAGCCAGCCACAGGGGATGGGTGAAAAACTGTTTTTT.

The chain carries TRBV7-9 and TRBJ1-5; D not certain. Trimming pared 5 bases from V and 3 bases from J, leaving 17 bases between. In germline, CDR1 is SEHNR, CDR2 FQNEAQ (reference sequence). CDR3 length: 16 residues. CDR3 in DNA: TGTGCCAGCAGCGACTCGAGGCCCGGTGTCAATCAGCCCCAGCATTTT. Translated, it gives CASSDSRPGVNQPQHF.

The chain uses TRBV19 and TRBJ1-2; 9 nucleotides align to TRBD1. J gave up 4 bases and V 6 bases, and 18 bases lay outside the gene matches. CDR3 length equals 18 residues. The germline V gene has CDR1 LNHDA and CDR2 SQIVND (reference sequence). Written as DNA, the CDR3 is TGTGCCAGTAGCGAGACCGGGACAGGGCGTGACTGGGGCTATGGCTACACCTTC. It yields the protein CASSETGTGRDWGYGYTF. The entire variable domain, with the rest obtained from reference TRBV19 and TRBJ1-2, is as follows: DGGITQSPKYLFRKEGQNVTLSCEQNLNHDAMYWYRQDPGQGLRLIYYSQIVNDFQKGDIAEGYSVSREKKESFPLTVTSAQKNPTAFYLCASSETGTGRDWGYGYTFGSGTRLTVV.

The chain uses TRBV18 and TRBJ1-3; D unclear. Trimming pared 3 bases from V and 7 bases from J, leaving 13 bases between. This CDR3 region has 14 residues. Germline V CDR1 and CDR2: KGHSH, LQKENI. The CDR3: CASSPGSERNTIYF. DNA for the CDR3: TGTGCCAGCTCACCCGGTTCTGAGAGGAACACCATATATTTT.

This chain links TRBV6-5 with TRBJ1-1; D remains ambiguous. V lost 6 bases and J 7 bases, leaving 18 bases between the germline ends. The CDR3 extends over 14 amino acids. CDR1 and CDR2 from the germline V gene are MNHEY and SVGAGI. The CDR3 DNA reads as TGTGCCAGCAGACTCTATATTGACGGGTTTGAAGCTTTCTTT. It specifies CASRLYIDGFEAFF.

The chain couples TRBV18 to TRBJ2-2, with D uncertain. The CDR3 runs 16 residues. V was clipped by 2 bases and J by 2 bases, with 12 bases between them. The V gene's germline CDR1 is KGHSH and CDR2 LQKENI. For the CDR3, the DNA is TGTGCCAGCTCACCAATGGCGGCTGTAAACACCGGGGAGCTGTTTTTT. The encoded protein is CASSPMAAVNTGELFF. The full variable domain, completed using reference TRBV18 and TRBJ2-2, is NAGVMQNPRHLVRRRGQEARLRCSPMKGHSHVYWYRQLPEEGLKFMVYLQKENIIDESGMPKERFSAEFPKEGPSILRIQQVVRGDSAAYFCASSPMAAVNTGELFFGEGSRLTVL.

The chain has TRBV6-1 and TRBJ2-7; a possible D gene is TRBD1 (7 bases). Germline CDR1 is MNHNS and CDR2 is SASEGT. V gave up 4 bases and J gave up 3 bases, with 19 bases separating them. This CDR3 has 16 amino acids. The CDR3 DNA reads as TGTGCCAGCAGTGGAGGGTTGGCAGGGGGGTTCTACGAGCAGTACTTC. Its protein is CASSGGLAGGFYEQYF.

V and J are TRBV6-5 and TRBJ1-2; D is possibly TRBD1 (5 bases). Between the trimmed V and J ends, which lost 6 bases and 4 bases, there was a span of 12 bases. Germline V gene data show CDR1 as MNHEY and CDR2 as SVGAGI. The CDR3 is 13 amino acids. In nucleotides, the CDR3 is TGTGCCAGCAGAGCGCAGGGCCGCTATGGCTACACCTTC. It encodes CASRAQGRYGYTF.

The chain is built from TRBV5-6 and TRBJ1-2; D gene uncertain. Germline loops: CDR1 SGHDT, CDR2 YYEEEE. V lost 3 bases and J 4 bases, leaving 10 bases between the germline ends. This CDR3 comprises 13 residues. The CDR3 DNA follows: TGTGCCAGCAGCTCCGAGGGAGTCTATGGCTACACCTTC. This sequence encodes CASSSEGVYGYTF.

The gene calls are TRBV30 and TRBJ2-7; TRBD2 is a possible D gene (5 bases). V was clipped by 4 bases and J by 2 bases, with 12 bases between them. The CDR3 extends over 13 amino acids. Germline V gene sequence: CDR1 GTSNPN, CDR2 SVGIG (reference sequence). CDR3 loop: CAWKQREPYEQYF. The DNA of the CDR3 is TGTGCCTGGAAACAACGGGAACCCTACGAGCAGTACTTC.